These 10 T cell receptor beta chains were all obtained from the same sample, sequenced in a study of identical twins. TCRdb reprocessed the 5' RACE reads with MiXCR, giving one entry per CDR3 protein. This sample has 400,000 to 550,000 distinct CDR3 sequences, with about 20% found just once. This same sample was also part of a study on T cells expressing NK-cell markers.

Source material: CD4+ T cells sorted from blood. All receptors come from a woman aged 18-30 years in good health.

The rearrangement joins TRBV6-2 or TRBV6-3 to TRBJ2-7; D is unresolved. This CDR3 comprises 14 residues. Germline loops: CDR1 MNHEY, CDR2 SVGEGT. V lost 6 bases to trimming and J lost 0 bases, with 12 bases between them. CDR3 protein: CASRGRMSSYEQYF. CDR3 sequence (DNA): TGTGCCAGCAGGGGAAGGATGAGCTCCTACGAGCAGTACTTC.

V is TRBV20-1 and J is TRBJ2-1; 9 nucleotides line up with TRBD1. The CDR3 extends over 16 amino acids. Germline CDR1 DFQATT, CDR2 SNEGSKA (reference sequence). Losses at the gene ends were 4 bases for V and 9 bases for J; bases not matched to a gene: 16. CDR3 in amino acids: CSATLGQGQGRSEQFF. The CDR3 region has the DNA TGCAGTGCTACTCTGGGTCAGGGACAGGGAAGGAGTGAGCAGTTCTTC.

CDR3 in DNA: TGTGCCAGCAGCTTATCTGCGGGGGGGAATGAGCAGTTCTTC. It yields the protein CASSLSAGGNEQFF. The chain has TRBV7-8 and TRBJ2-1, with 9 bases aligning to TRBD2. The germline CDR1 and CDR2 sequences are SGHVS and FQNEAQ. This CDR3 has 14 amino acids. The junction had 3 bases not matched to a gene; V was cut back by 2 bases and J by 7 bases.

The sample holds one count of this clonotype. This chain uses TRBV3-1 with TRBJ2-1; 7 bases are shared with TRBD2. Germline V gene lookup returns CDR1 LGHDT and CDR2 YNNKEL (reference sequence). The CDR3 is 15 residues long. The trim removed 6 bases at V and 8 bases at J, leaving 13 bases unmatched. As DNA, the CDR3 is TGTGCCAGCAGTCAGTCCGGGGAGGGGCTTGATGAGCAGTTCTTC. The encoded protein is CASSQSGEGLDEQFF.

This clonotype was seen a handful of times. CDR3 amino acids: CASTERGFSKQFF. The CDR3 nucleotides read TGTGCCAGCACCGAGCGGGGCTTTAGTAAGCAGTTCTTC. The chain employs TRBV12-3 or TRBV12-4 and TRBJ2-1; 7 nucleotides line up with TRBD2. This CDR3 comprises 13 residues. V was clipped by 7 bases and J by 11 bases; unmatched bases: 11.

The chain is built from TRBV5-1 and TRBJ2-7; tentatively, D is TRBD2 (7 bases). Trimming removed 4 bases at V and 4 bases at J, with 15 bases between. CDR3 length: 14 amino acids. Germline CDR1 is SGHRS and CDR2 is YFSETQ. The CDR3 DNA reads TGCGCCAGCAGCAGCGGGACACCTGGGTACGAGCAGTACTTC. This sequence encodes CASSSGTPGYEQYF.

This clonotype was seen ten or more times. The genes are TRBV20-1 and TRBJ1-2; D unclear. CDR3 size: 16 residues. V dropped 6 bases and J dropped 2 bases, with 22 bases sitting between them. Germline CDR1 is DFQATT and CDR2 is SNEGSKA (reference sequence). CDR3 residues: CSAVSSQALFNYGYTF. CDR3 coding DNA: TGCAGTGCGGTCAGCTCGCAGGCCCTCTTCAACTATGGCTACACCTTC.

V is TRBV5-1 and J is TRBJ2-1; 14 bases fit TRBD2. The CDR3 runs to 17 residues. J gave up 4 bases and V 2 bases, and 5 bases lay outside the gene matches. Germline V lookup: CDR1 SGHRS, CDR2 YFSETQ. The CDR3 bases are TGCGCCAGCAGCTTCGGACTAGCGGGGGGTTTATACAATGAGCAGTTCTTC. Amino acid sequence: CASSFGLAGGLYNEQFF.

J is TRBJ2-3 and V is TRBV5-1; 7 nucleotides line up with TRBD1. This CDR3 has 15 residues. Germline V gives CDR1 SGHRS, CDR2 YFSETQ. Unmatched junction bases numbered 8, after V lost 2 bases and J lost 5 bases. Here the CDR3 DNA reads TGCGCCAGCAGCTTTGTCGGCAGGGGGAGAGATACGCAGTATTTT. It is translated as CASSFVGRGRDTQYF.

This clonotype was recorded a few times. The J gene is TRBJ2-1, the V gene TRBV7-9, with 9 bases aligning to TRBD2. CDR1 is SEHNR and CDR2 is FQNEAQ in the germline V gene (reference sequence). The ends lost 3 bases at V and 6 bases at J; junction bases unmatched: 12. The CDR3 sequence is 17 residues long. CDR3 sequence (DNA): TGTGCCAGCAGCTTTTTTCCTGGCGGGAGGGGGGGCAATGAGCAGTTCTTC. Translation: CASSFFPGGRGGNEQFF.